This is a list of T cell receptor beta chains from one sample in a study of beta chain features in type 1 diabetes. The repertoire was sequenced with immunoSEQ multiplex PCR; TCRdb's copy has only in-frame clones and lacks some. Found here are about 150,000 clones, approximately 8.1% of them singletons; the top ten hold about 0.6%. The specimen was central memory CD4+ T cells from blood. Receptors were obtained from a man aged 18 to 35 in good health. Both conserved end residues are part of each CDR3. A D gene is named only where the DNA matches it firmly. For some rows the clone size is stated as once, few or many, or as a class when expanded; others skip it.

clone_size	j_call	d_call	v_call	cdr3_aa	cdr3_nt
NA	TRBJ2-5	TRBD1	TRBV5-1	CASSLEDRGQETQYF	TGCGCCAGCAGCTTGGAGGACAGGGGCCAAGAGACCCAGTACTTC
few	TRBJ1-1	NA	TRBV14	CASKILGRGLNTEAFF	TGTGCCAGCAAGATCCTAGGGCGGGGCTTGAACACTGAAGCTTTCTTT
many	TRBJ2-2	NA	TRBV5-6	CASSSSGAGNTGELFF	TGTGCCAGCAGCTCCTCAGGGGCGGGGAACACCGGGGAGCTGTTTTTT
NA	TRBJ1-2	NA	TRBV28	CASSLLHSHTF	TGTGCCAGCAGTTTATTGCACTCCCACACCTTC
few	TRBJ2-7	NA	TRBV19	CASSIRRGYYEQYF	TGTGCCAGTAGTATCCGTCGGGGTTACTACGAGCAGTACTTC
few	TRBJ2-7	NA	TRBV30	CAWSATLAPYEQYF	TGTGCCTGGAGTGCCACTCTAGCACCCTACGAGCAGTACTTC
many	TRBJ1-2	TRBD1	TRBV30	CAWSSRRGRAYGYTF	TGTGCCTGGAGTTCAAGAAGGGGGCGGGCGTATGGCTACACCTTC
NA	TRBJ1-5	NA	TRBV4-2	CASSQDSGSDQPQHF	TGTGCCAGCAGCCAAGATAGCGGCTCGGATCAGCCCCAGCATTTT
many	TRBJ2-1	NA	TRBV29-1	CSHRASGNEQFF	TGCAGCCACAGAGCAAGCGGCAATGAGCAGTTCTTC
NA	TRBJ2-1	TRBD2	TRBV4-3	CASSRTSGGANPYNEQFF	TGCGCCAGCAGCCGGACTAGCGGGGGGGCAAATCCTTACAATGAGCAGTTCTTC
NA	TRBJ2-2	NA	TRBV27	CASSLTSWQGVTGELFF	TGTGCCAGCAGTTTAACAAGTTGGCAGGGCGTCACCGGGGAGCTGTTTTTT
many	TRBJ2-1	NA	TRBV28	CASSSGQSDEQFF	TGTGCCAGCAGTTCCGGACAGAGCGATGAGCAGTTCTTC
NA	TRBJ1-1	NA	TRBV5-6	CASSLQGFEGTEAFF	TGTGCCAGCAGCTTACAGGGTTTTGAGGGGACTGAAGCTTTCTTT
few	TRBJ1-3	NA	TRBV28	CASRGTSGNTIYF	TGTGCCAGCAGAGGGACATCTGGAAACACCATATATTTT
many	TRBJ2-4	TRBD1	TRBV28	CASSSHPTGGANIQYF	TGTGCCAGCAGTTCCCACCCGACAGGGGGCGCGAACATTCAGTACTTC
NA	TRBJ2-3	NA	TRBV19	CASSIFLTTSTDTQYF	TGTGCCAGTAGTATTTTTCTGACTACTAGCACAGATACGCAGTATTTT
few	TRBJ2-1	NA	TRBV2	CASSGHSYNEQFF	TGTGCCAGCAGTGGGCACTCCTACAATGAGCAGTTCTTC
few	TRBJ2-7	TRBD1	TRBV5-1	CASSFGQGALEQYF	TGCGCCAGCAGCTTTGGACAGGGGGCCCTCGAGCAGTACTTC
few	TRBJ2-5	TRBD1	TRBV29-1	CSVEQTGAQETQYF	TGCAGCGTTGAACAAACAGGGGCCCAAGAGACCCAGTACTTC
few	TRBJ2-3	NA	TRBV7-3	CASSLWAGETDTQYF	TGTGCCAGCAGCTTATGGGCCGGGGAGACAGATACGCAGTATTTT
few	TRBJ1-5	TRBD1	TRBV6-1	CASSQDRGAGQPQHF	TGTGCCAGCAGCCAGGACAGGGGAGCGGGACAGCCCCAGCATTTT
NA	TRBJ1-1	TRBD1	TRBV7-8	CASSPQGQGYTEAFF	TGTGCCAGCAGCCCCCAAGGACAGGGTTACACTGAAGCTTTCTTT
NA	TRBJ2-3	NA	TRBV5-6	CASSTRPGSLRRTDTQYF	TGTGCCAGCAGCACCAGACCCGGGTCCTTAAGGAGGACAGATACGCAGTATTTT
few	TRBJ1-5	TRBD1	TRBV28	CAGGVRDRANQPQHF	TGTGCCGGAGGGGTCCGGGACAGGGCAAATCAGCCCCAGCATTTT
few	TRBJ2-3	TRBD1	TRBV7-3	CASSLSTGGASTPSTDTQYF	TGTGCCAGCAGCTTATCTACAGGGGGCGCCTCGACCCCAAGCACAGATACGCAGTATTTT
few	TRBJ2-5	TRBD2	TRBV7-9	CASSAGASGEQETQYF	TGTGCCAGCAGCGCCGGGGCTAGCGGGGAGCAAGAGACCCAGTACTTC
NA	TRBJ1-2	NA	TRBV18	CASSPDTDYGYTF	TGTGCCAGCTCACCGGATACAGACTATGGCTACACCTTC
few	TRBJ1-5	NA	TRBV7-2	CASSPRGANDGNQPQHF	TGTGCCAGCAGCCCGCGGGGCGCTAACGACGGCAATCAGCCCCAGCATTTT
NA	TRBJ1-6	NA	TRBV6-6	CASSYSADRGSPLHF	TGTGCCAGCAGTTACTCGGCGGATAGGGGTTCACCCCTCCACTTT
many	TRBJ2-7	NA	TRBV18	CASSPSTSIYEQYF	TGTGCCAGCTCACCCAGTACTAGCATCTACGAGCAGTACTTC
few	TRBJ2-3	TRBD2	TRBV2	CASSPGVARGVPQYF	TGTGCCAGCAGCCCCGGGGTCGCGCGGGGGGTACCGCAGTATTTT
few	TRBJ1-3	TRBD1	TRBV28	CASSGGTGGSGNTIYF	TGTGCCAGCAGTGGGGGGACAGGGGGATCTGGAAACACCATATATTTT
few	TRBJ1-3	NA	TRBV2	CASNSQGGNTIYF	TGTGCCAGCAACTCCCAGGGAGGAAACACCATATATTTT
NA	TRBJ2-3	TRBD2	TRBV9	CASSPTSGGRGTDTQYF	TGTGCCAGCAGCCCGACTAGCGGGGGGCGGGGCACAGATACGCAGTATTTT
few	TRBJ2-3	NA	TRBV27	CASSPGMRPNTQYF	TGTGCCAGCAGCCCGGGAATGCGGCCCAATACGCAGTATTTT
NA	TRBJ2-7	TRBD2	TRBV11-2	CASSLALRDYSYEQYF	TGTGCCAGCAGCTTAGCCCTCCGGGACTACTCCTACGAGCAGTACTTC
NA	TRBJ1-1	TRBD1	TRBV5-4	CASSGRTGGGTEAFF	TGTGCCAGCAGCGGGAGGACAGGGGGGGGCACTGAAGCTTTCTTT
NA	TRBJ2-7	TRBD1	TRBV27	CASSLSPDRGGHEQYF	TGTGCCAGCAGTTTATCCCCGGACAGGGGTGGCCACGAGCAGTACTTC
NA	TRBJ2-2	NA	TRBV18	CASSPPGGGRTGELFF	TGTGCCAGCTCACCCCCCGGGGGAGGACGGACCGGGGAGCTGTTTTTT
NA	TRBJ1-6	TRBD1	TRBV5-8	CASSLDRVSPLHF	TGTGCCAGCAGCCTAGACAGGGTTTCACCCCTCCACTTT
few	TRBJ1-3	NA	TRBV9	CASSNHGVLSGNTIYF	TGTGCCAGCAGCAACCATGGAGTCCTCTCTGGAAACACCATATATTTT
NA	TRBJ2-1	TRBD1	TRBV4-3	CASSQGRGLDEQFF	TGCGCCAGCAGCCAAGGCAGGGGGCTGGATGAGCAGTTCTTC
NA	TRBJ1-1	NA	TRBV5-8	CASSILRAQAFF	TGTGCCAGCAGCATACTCAGGGCTCAAGCTTTCTTT
NA	TRBJ2-7	NA	TRBV7-7	CASSPAGAASSYEQYF	TGTGCTAGCAGTCCCGCGGGCGCCGCTAGCTCCTACGAGCAGTACTTC
NA	TRBJ1-2	TRBD1	TRBV6-6	CASSYGTGISGYTF	TGTGCCAGCAGTTACGGGACAGGGATAAGTGGCTACACCTTC
few	TRBJ2-5	TRBD2	TRBV30	CAWSFPGTSGGATQYF	TGTGCCTGGAGTTTTCCTGGAACTAGCGGGGGGGCGACCCAGTACTTC
NA	TRBJ1-5	NA	TRBV6-1	CASTGGRWEPQHF	TGTGCCAGCACCGGGGGGCGTTGGGAGCCCCAGCATTTT
NA	TRBJ2-7	TRBD1	TRBV5-8	CASSSGQATYEQYF	TGTGCCAGCAGCTCGGGACAGGCAACCTACGAGCAGTACTTC
few	TRBJ1-2	TRBD1	TRBV25-1	CASSEFSTGYGYTF	TGTGCCAGCAGTGAATTTTCGACAGGGTATGGCTACACCTTC
NA	TRBJ2-1	NA	TRBV28	CASISAGYNEQFF	TGTGCCAGCATTTCAGCAGGTTATAATGAGCAGTTCTTC
NA	TRBJ2-1	TRBD2	TRBV9	CASSRTSGLGEQFF	TGTGCCAGCAGCAGGACTAGCGGGCTAGGTGAGCAGTTCTTC
NA	TRBJ1-4	TRBD1	TRBV5-7	CASTSSRDRIKRFLGKLFF	TGTGCCAGCACCTCGAGCCGGGACAGGATTAAGCGGTTCCTAGGAAAACTGTTTTTT
NA	TRBJ2-2	NA	TRBV19	CASTRYSNTGELFF	TGTGCCAGTACTAGGTATTCGAACACCGGGGAGCTGTTTTTT
NA	TRBJ2-1	TRBD1	TRBV18	CASSRPGTAQPEQFF	TGTGCCAGCTCACGTCCCGGGACAGCCCAACCAGAGCAGTTCTTC
NA	TRBJ1-1	TRBD1	TRBV5-4	CASSPGGRDTEAFF	TGTGCCAGCAGCCCAGGGGGACGGGACACTGAAGCTTTCTTT
NA	TRBJ2-7	NA	TRBV20-1	CSGEAAYEQYF	TGCAGTGGGGAGGCTGCCTACGAGCAGTACTTC
few	TRBJ2-3	TRBD1	TRBV5-6	CASSTLTRDRGTDTQYF	TGTGCCAGCAGCACCCTTACCCGGGACAGGGGGACAGATACGCAGTATTTT
NA	TRBJ2-5	TRBD1	TRBV12-5	CASGFDRVETQYF	TGTGCTAGTGGTTTCGACAGGGTGGAGACCCAGTACTTC
few	TRBJ2-3	TRBD2	TRBV7-3	CASSLRGSGSAVDTQYF	TGTGCCAGCAGCTTACGAGGTAGCGGGAGCGCGGTAGATACGCAGTATTTT
few	TRBJ2-3	TRBD2	TRBV4-2	CASSQDQGGGAEAPDTQYF	TGTGCCAGCAGCCAAGATCAGGGCGGGGGGGCCGAGGCCCCAGATACGCAGTATTTT